This T cell receptor beta chain was identified during a study of CXCR3-negative and CXCR3-positive naive CD8 T cells. Overall study results and limits: Naive cells positive for CXCR3 carried more hydrophobic TRB CDR3s than CXCR3-negative ones. For naive cells, CXCR3-negative and CXCR3-positive subsets had similar TRBV-TRBJ usage; for memory cells, usage differed.

Comments on this clonotype: Its antigen is not identified.

In germline, CDR1 is MDHEN, CDR2 SYDVKM. The CDR3 is made up of 17 amino acids. UMI-labeled 5' RACE TRB cDNA libraries were prepared from the cells. TCRdb re-called the 5' RACE reads and gives one entry per CDR3 protein, without DNA. The sample data list over 70,000 distinct CDR3 sequences. In triplicate, each CD8+ T cell subset was sorted at around 290,000 cells per replicate. A CD45RO-CCR7+CD27+CD95- phenotype identified naive CD8+ T cells. The receptor's source is a human donor in good health. Some clones in this sample may be carry-over from other donors' samples. The chain has TRBV28 and TRBJ2-3; TCRdb lists TRBD2, though no DNA is available to test this call. Source material: naive CXCR3+ CD8+ T cells from blood. Subset defined: CD45RO-CCR7+CD27+CD95- naive CD8+ T cells expressing CXCR3 (TNR3+). CDR3 sequence: CASSLNHGGRAQDTQYF.